Sequencing of this TCR beta chain was carried out in a study of cytomegalovirus exposure and HLA in healthy donors. Study-level findings and limits: The listing of some 170 TCR beta chains classed them as cytomegalovirus-associated. About 87% or about 30% of the time was how often most TCR beta V segments were productive, according to an earlier analysis.

As regards this clone: What it binds is not known.

60 Vbeta and 13 Jbeta primers were used in PCR. The table came from immunoSEQ multiplex PCR; TCRdb's copy has only in-frame clones and leaves some out. The sample contains roughly 190,000 clones, around 86% of which appear only once. Source material: PBMCs. The clonotype was recovered from a woman aged 18-29 years in good health and CMV-seronegative.

The CDR3 here is CASSEGTGYYEQFF. The CDR3, as DNA: TGCGCCAGCAGTGAGGGGACAGGGTATTATGAGCAGTTCTTC. The V call is TRBV10-1, the J call TRBJ2-1; 9 bases agree with TRBD1. Germline values: CDR1 WNHNN, CDR2 SYGVQD (reference sequence). The V and J ends lost 2 bases and 8 bases, in that order; junction bases with no gene match: 4. The CDR3 spans 14 residues.